These T cell receptor beta chains were read from a single sample in a study of blood T cell repertoires in COVID-19. TCRdb's table, derived via immunoSEQ multiplex PCR, lists solely in-frame clones and lacks some. Found here are roughly 520,000 clones, roughly 88% of them singletons; the top ten hold approximately 2%. Sequenced sample: PBMCs or T cells enriched from blood (not recorded which). All receptors come from a woman aged 40 to 50 who had recovered from COVID-19. Each CDR3 is given with its conserved first and last residue. The D gene is left open where the match is weak. A clone size is listed for some rows: how often the clone was seen (once, few, many), or a class if it is expanded.

clone_size: NA; j_call: TRBJ1-3; v_call: TRBV30; d_call: NA; cdr3_aa: CAWGLYSGNTIYF; cdr3_nt: TGTGCCTGGGGACTATACTCTGGAAACACCATATATTTT
clone_size: once; j_call: TRBJ1-6; v_call: TRBV19; d_call: NA; cdr3_aa: CASSAWTANNSPLHF; cdr3_nt: TGTGCCAGTAGTGCTTGGACAGCTAATAATTCACCCCTCCACTTT
clone_size: NA; j_call: TRBJ1-2; v_call: TRBV7-9; d_call: TRBD1; cdr3_aa: CASSLGQGAGGYTF; cdr3_nt: TGTGCCAGCAGCTTAGGACAGGGGGCCGGTGGCTACACCTTC
clone_size: NA; j_call: TRBJ1-4; v_call: TRBV29-1; d_call: TRBD1; cdr3_aa: CSVANRGQEKLFF; cdr3_nt: TGCAGCGTTGCAAACAGGGGGCAGGAAAAACTGTTTTTT
clone_size: NA; j_call: TRBJ1-1; v_call: TRBV7-9; d_call: NA; cdr3_aa: CASSTPVRGARAEAFF; cdr3_nt: TGTGCCAGCAGCACCCCCGTACGGGGGGCAAGGGCTGAAGCTTTCTTT
clone_size: NA; j_call: TRBJ2-1; v_call: TRBV24-1; d_call: TRBD1; cdr3_aa: CATSDPGQGDHEQFF; cdr3_nt: TGTGCCACCAGTGATCCGGGACAGGGGGACCATGAGCAGTTCTTC
clone_size: NA; j_call: TRBJ1-1; v_call: TRBV10-3; d_call: NA; cdr3_aa: CAISELQGSNTEAFF; cdr3_nt: TGTGCCATCAGTGAATTACAGGGCTCGAACACTGAAGCTTTCTTT
clone_size: NA; j_call: TRBJ2-2; v_call: TRBV19; d_call: TRBD2; cdr3_aa: CASRSGTSGSGGELFF; cdr3_nt: TGTGCCAGTAGAAGCGGGACTAGCGGGAGCGGGGGGGAGCTGTTTTTT
clone_size: once; j_call: TRBJ2-7; v_call: TRBV5-1; d_call: NA; cdr3_aa: CASSGGATYEQYF; cdr3_nt: TGCGCCAGCAGCGGCGGGGCAACCTACGAGCAGTACTTC
clone_size: NA; j_call: TRBJ2-1; v_call: TRBV11-2; d_call: TRBD2; cdr3_aa: CASSLQGLANYNEQFF; cdr3_nt: TGTGCCAGCAGCTTGCAGGGACTAGCGAATTACAATGAGCAGTTCTTC
clone_size: NA; j_call: TRBJ2-1; v_call: TRBV27; d_call: TRBD1; cdr3_aa: CASSLMGQGNEQFF; cdr3_nt: TGTGCCAGCAGTTTAATGGGACAGGGCAATGAGCAGTTCTTC
clone_size: NA; j_call: TRBJ2-2; v_call: TRBV18; d_call: NA; cdr3_aa: CASSPMRGNTGELFF; cdr3_nt: TGTGCCAGCTCACCAATGAGAGGGAACACCGGGGAGCTGTTTTTT
clone_size: NA; j_call: TRBJ1-1; v_call: TRBV23-1; d_call: NA; cdr3_aa: CASSQSSRGKSEAFF; cdr3_nt: TGCGCCAGCAGTCAATCGAGCAGGGGTAAATCTGAAGCTTTCTTT
clone_size: NA; j_call: TRBJ2-7; v_call: TRBV5-1; d_call: NA; cdr3_aa: CASSFRAGYEQYF; cdr3_nt: TGCGCCAGCAGCTTCCGAGCTGGCTACGAGCAGTACTTC
clone_size: NA; j_call: TRBJ1-6; v_call: TRBV30; d_call: TRBD1; cdr3_aa: CAPINYRGNSPLHF; cdr3_nt: TGTGCCCCGATAAATTACAGGGGTAATTCACCCCTCCACTTT
clone_size: NA; j_call: TRBJ1-5; v_call: TRBV6-4; d_call: NA; cdr3_aa: CASSVEGGQPQHF; cdr3_nt: TGTGCCAGCAGTGTGGAGGGAGGTCAGCCCCAGCATTTT
clone_size: NA; j_call: TRBJ2-1; v_call: TRBV18; d_call: NA; cdr3_aa: CASSLSDNEQFF; cdr3_nt: TGTGCCAGCTCTCTCAGTGACAATGAGCAGTTCTTC
clone_size: NA; j_call: TRBJ2-2; v_call: TRBV5-6; d_call: TRBD2; cdr3_aa: CASSQRTSANTGELFF; cdr3_nt: TGTGCCAGCAGCCAAAGGACTAGCGCGAACACCGGGGAGCTGTTTTTT
clone_size: NA; j_call: TRBJ2-1; v_call: TRBV27; d_call: TRBD2; cdr3_aa: CASSLYSGRYNEQFF; cdr3_nt: TGTGCCAGCAGTTTATACAGCGGGAGGTACAATGAGCAGTTCTTC
clone_size: NA; j_call: TRBJ1-2; v_call: TRBV28; d_call: NA; cdr3_aa: CASSSAGGYGYTF; cdr3_nt: TGTGCCAGCAGTTCGGCGGGCGGCTATGGCTACACCTTC
clone_size: NA; j_call: TRBJ1-4; v_call: TRBV6-5; d_call: NA; cdr3_aa: CASSYGGSFEKLFF; cdr3_nt: TGTGCCAGCAGTTACGGGGGGTCATTTGAAAAACTGTTTTTT
clone_size: once; j_call: TRBJ1-1; v_call: TRBV7-9; d_call: NA; cdr3_aa: CASSPPRRDTEAFF; cdr3_nt: TGTGCCAGCAGCCCCCCCCGGAGGGACACTGAAGCTTTCTTT
clone_size: NA; j_call: TRBJ1-5; v_call: TRBV6-1; d_call: NA; cdr3_aa: CASSEASISAGYQPQHF; cdr3_nt: TGTGCCAGCAGTGAAGCATCCATTTCGGCAGGGTATCAGCCCCAGCATTTT
clone_size: NA; j_call: TRBJ2-7; v_call: TRBV2; d_call: TRBD2; cdr3_aa: CASSMTPAGGPDEQYF; cdr3_nt: TGTGCCAGCAGTATGACCCCTGCGGGAGGGCCCGACGAGCAGTACTTC
clone_size: NA; j_call: TRBJ1-4; v_call: TRBV7-9; d_call: NA; cdr3_aa: CASRRTNEKLFF; cdr3_nt: TGTGCCAGCAGGAGAACTAATGAAAAACTGTTTTTT
clone_size: NA; j_call: TRBJ2-5; v_call: TRBV30; d_call: NA; cdr3_aa: CAWSDTGTFQETQYF; cdr3_nt: TGTGCCTGGAGCGACACAGGAACCTTCCAAGAGACCCAGTACTTC
clone_size: NA; j_call: TRBJ2-7; v_call: TRBV6-6; d_call: TRBD2; cdr3_aa: CASSYSIPGLAMATYEQYF; cdr3_nt: TGTGCCAGCAGCTACAGTATACCGGGACTAGCAATGGCCACCTACGAGCAGTACTTC
clone_size: once; j_call: TRBJ2-7; v_call: TRBV5-1; d_call: NA; cdr3_aa: CASSLTGISYEQYF; cdr3_nt: TGCGCCAGCAGCTTGACAGGGATCTCCTACGAGCAGTACTTC
clone_size: NA; j_call: TRBJ2-2; v_call: TRBV12-3/TRBV12-4; d_call: NA; cdr3_aa: CASSPNAGELFF; cdr3_nt: TGTGCCAGCAGTCCTAACGCCGGGGAGCTGTTTTTT
clone_size: NA; j_call: TRBJ2-1; v_call: TRBV11-2; d_call: NA; cdr3_aa: CASSLDRGDEQFF; cdr3_nt: TGTGCCAGCAGCTTAGACAGGGGCGACGAGCAGTTCTTC
clone_size: NA; j_call: TRBJ2-2; v_call: TRBV10-2; d_call: NA; cdr3_aa: CASSEQANTGELFF; cdr3_nt: TGCGCCAGCAGTGAACAGGCGAACACCGGGGAGCTGTTTTTT